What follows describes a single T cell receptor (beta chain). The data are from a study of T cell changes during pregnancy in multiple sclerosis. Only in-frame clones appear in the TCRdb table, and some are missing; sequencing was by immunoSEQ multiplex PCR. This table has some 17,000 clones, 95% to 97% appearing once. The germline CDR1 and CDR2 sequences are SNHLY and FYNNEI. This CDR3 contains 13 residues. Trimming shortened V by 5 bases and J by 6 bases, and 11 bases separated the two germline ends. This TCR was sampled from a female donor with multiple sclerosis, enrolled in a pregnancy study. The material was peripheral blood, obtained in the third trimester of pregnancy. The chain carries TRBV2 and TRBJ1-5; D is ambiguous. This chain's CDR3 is CASSSRVGQPQHF. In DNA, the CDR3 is TGTGCCAGCAGTAGCCGGGTGGGTCAGCCCCAGCATTTT.